The next 4 T cell receptor beta chains were all read from a single sample in a study of blood T cell repertoires in COVID-19. The assay was immunoSEQ multiplex PCR, and TCRdb's table has in-frame clones only and misses some. This table holds about 99,000 clones, around 90% found once. Sequenced sample: peripheral blood. The receptors stem from a human donor in a cohort sampled during active COVID-19.

The genes are TRBV7-3 and TRBJ1-1; maybe TRBD1 (6 bases). The CDR3 sequence is 14 residues long. The V and J ends lost 1 base and 3 bases respectively, with 9 bases between them. The V gene's germline CDR1 is SGHTA and CDR2 FQGTGA. The CDR3 DNA reads TGTGCCAGCAGCTTAAGAGGGGGTCACACTGAAGCTTTCTTT. This sequence encodes CASSLRGGHTEAFF.

The V and J genes are TRBV28 and TRBJ2-3, with 9 bases matching TRBD2. This CDR3 comprises 16 residues. V was pared by 2 bases and J by 0 bases, with 3 bases of the junction left unmatched. Germline-derived CDR1 and CDR2 are MDHEN and SYDVKM. The DNA of the CDR3 is TGTGCCAGCAGTTTAAATAGCGGGAGAAGCACAGATACGCAGTATTTT. Amino acid sequence: CASSLNSGRSTDTQYF.

This clone was seen more than once but under ten times. This chain uses TRBV4-3 with TRBJ1-1; tentatively, D is TRBD1 (5 bases). CDR1 LGHNA and CDR2 YSLEER come from the germline V gene. V gave up 0 bases and J gave up 0 bases, with 11 bases separating them. This CDR3 contains 16 residues. This CDR3 reads CASSQDHPDMNTEAFF. The DNA for the CDR3 is TGCGCCAGCAGCCAAGATCATCCGGACATGAACACTGAAGCTTTCTTT.

V gene TRBV13 combines with J gene TRBJ1-1; no firm D call. This CDR3 region has 12 residues. Per the germline V gene, CDR1 is PRHDT and CDR2 is FYEKMQ (reference sequence). The germline V and J ends were trimmed by 7 bases and 0 bases, with 6 bases remaining between them. The chain's CDR3 is CASNDMNTEAFF. Here the CDR3 DNA reads TGTGCCAGCAACGACATGAACACTGAAGCTTTCTTT.